This T cell receptor (beta chain) was observed in a study of human T cells and chemical hapten exposure. In TCRdb, the RACE reads were re-called with MiXCR into one record per CDR3 protein. The sample contains approximately 97,000 distinct CDR3 sequences, 9.5% to 12% of which appear only once. Study-wide points: DPC sensitization produced no change in TCRs with frequency above 1 in 1000.

This clonotype was observed at least ten times. Its target is unknown. V dropped 0 bases and J dropped 0 bases, with 5 bases sitting between them. There are 14 residues in the CDR3. Germline-derived CDR1 and CDR2 are MNHEY and SVGAGI. Time point noted: patch test 2, 6 weeks after DPC sensitization. Stated treatment: therapeutic diphenylcyclopropenone sensitization with weekly scalp DPC. This sequence was found in a woman aged 40 to 55 with alopecia areata. Some clones in this sample may be carry-over from other donors' samples. The source was whole blood, collected in connection with sensitization to the hapten diphenylcyclopropenone (DPC). V gene TRBV6-5 combines with J gene TRBJ1-2, with no clear D. DNA of the CDR3: TGTGCCAGCAGTTACTCAATCCCTAACTATGGCTACACCTTC. This translates into CASSYSIPNYGYTF.